This T cell receptor (beta chain) was obtained from a study of T cell responses to AZD1222 COVID-19 vaccine. The CDR3 has 14 amino acids. Looked up from germline, CDR1 is KGHSH and CDR2 is LQKENI. V shed 0 bases and J shed 1 base, with 6 bases lying between them. Overall study results and limits: Females made up more of the donors, who were largely white British, and clonal diversity may have come out too low. Spike-wide vaccine-associated CD4 TCRs dominated at 160-218 and 743-854. Just a handful of AZD1222 recipients tested seropositive at baseline.

For this clone: Its antigen is as yet unknown.

Using immunoSEQ multiplex PCR, the repertoire was profiled, and TCRdb retains in-frame clones only, with some absent. Found here are approximately 120,000 clones, over 80% of them singletons; the top ten hold about 6%. This receptor was obtained from an adult in good health. The V call is TRBV18, the J call TRBJ1-1; D remains ambiguous. The sample here was peripheral blood, taken on day 0 of AZD1222 vaccination. The DNA of the CDR3 is TGTGCCAGCTCACCACCGCTGGGGAACACTGAAGCTTTCTTT. Its translation is CASSPPLGNTEAFF.